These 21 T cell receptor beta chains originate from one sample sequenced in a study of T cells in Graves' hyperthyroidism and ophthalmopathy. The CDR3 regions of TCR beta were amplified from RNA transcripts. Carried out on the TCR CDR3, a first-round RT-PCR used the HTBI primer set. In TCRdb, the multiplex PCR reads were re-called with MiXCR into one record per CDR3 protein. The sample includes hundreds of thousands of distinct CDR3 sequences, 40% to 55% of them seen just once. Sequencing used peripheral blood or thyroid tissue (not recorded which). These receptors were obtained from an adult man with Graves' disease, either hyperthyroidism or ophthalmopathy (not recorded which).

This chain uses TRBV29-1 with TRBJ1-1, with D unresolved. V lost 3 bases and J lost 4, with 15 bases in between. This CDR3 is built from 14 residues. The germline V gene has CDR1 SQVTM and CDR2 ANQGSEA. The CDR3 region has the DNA TGCAGCGTTGACCCTGCGGGGTCGAGCACTGAAGCTTTCTTT. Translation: CSVDPAGSSTEAFF.

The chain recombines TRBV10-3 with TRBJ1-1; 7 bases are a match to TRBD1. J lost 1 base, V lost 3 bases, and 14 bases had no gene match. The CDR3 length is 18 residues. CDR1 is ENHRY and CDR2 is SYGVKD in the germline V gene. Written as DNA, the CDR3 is TGTGCCATCAGTGATTGGGCATCCGACAGGGAAAGGAACACTGAAGCTTTCTTT. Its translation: CAISDWASDRERNTEAFF.

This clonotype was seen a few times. Written as DNA, the CDR3 is TGTGCCAGCAGCTTGTATAGACAGGTGCAAGCTAACTATGGCTACACCTTC. Protein sequence: CASSLYRQVQANYGYTF. This chain connects TRBV7-9 to TRBJ1-2; TRBD1 is a possible D gene (6 bases). In germline, CDR1 is SEHNR, CDR2 FQNEAQ (reference sequence). This CDR3 spans 17 amino acids. V was cut by 3 bases and J by 0 bases, with 17 bases left in between.

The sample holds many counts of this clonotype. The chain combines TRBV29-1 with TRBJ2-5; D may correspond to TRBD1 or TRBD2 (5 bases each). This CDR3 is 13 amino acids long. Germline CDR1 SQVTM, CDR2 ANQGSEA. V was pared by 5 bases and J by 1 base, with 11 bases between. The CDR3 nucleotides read TGCAGCGTTACGGGGACCCGCCAAGAGACCCAGTACTTC. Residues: CSVTGTRQETQYF.

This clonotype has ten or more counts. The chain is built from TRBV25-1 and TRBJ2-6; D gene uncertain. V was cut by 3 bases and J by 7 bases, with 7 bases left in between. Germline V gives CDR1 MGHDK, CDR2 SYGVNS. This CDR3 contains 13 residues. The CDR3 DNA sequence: TGTGCCAGCAGTGAGGTCGGAGCCAACGTCCTGACTTTC. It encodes CASSEVGANVLTF.

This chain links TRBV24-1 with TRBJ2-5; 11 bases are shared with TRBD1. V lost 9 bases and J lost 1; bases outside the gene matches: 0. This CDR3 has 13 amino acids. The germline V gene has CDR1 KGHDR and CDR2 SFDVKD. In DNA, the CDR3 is TGTGCCACCGGGACAGGGGGCCAAGAGACCCAGTACTTC. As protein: CATGTGGQETQYF.

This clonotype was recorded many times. CDR3 sequence reads: CSVVEGWTEAFF. For the CDR3, the DNA is TGCAGCGTTGTGGAGGGGTGGACTGAAGCTTTCTTT. The chain joins TRBV29-1 to TRBJ1-1; the D gene is possibly TRBD1 (5 bases). Germline V gives CDR1 SQVTM, CDR2 ANQGSEA. Trimming cost V 4 bases and J 5 bases, with 11 bases left between them. This CDR3 has 12 residues.

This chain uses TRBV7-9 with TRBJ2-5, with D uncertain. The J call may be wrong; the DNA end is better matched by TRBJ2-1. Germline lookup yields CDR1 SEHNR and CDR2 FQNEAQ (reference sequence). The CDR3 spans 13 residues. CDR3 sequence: CASSLHQQNEQFF. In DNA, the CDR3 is TGTGCCAGCAGCTTACATCAGCAGAATGAGCAGTTCTTC.

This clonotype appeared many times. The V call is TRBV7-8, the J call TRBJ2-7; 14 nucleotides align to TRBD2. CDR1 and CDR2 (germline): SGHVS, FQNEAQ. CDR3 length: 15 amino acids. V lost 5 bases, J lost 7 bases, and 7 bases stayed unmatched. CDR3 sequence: CASSAGLAGVREQYF. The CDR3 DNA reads TGTGCCAGCAGCGCGGGACTAGCGGGAGTTCGTGAGCAGTACTTC. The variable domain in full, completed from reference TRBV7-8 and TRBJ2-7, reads GAGVSQSPRYKVAKRGQDVALRCDPISGHVSLFWYQQALGQGPEFLTYFQNEAQLDKSGLPSDRFFAERPEGSVSTLKIQRTQQEDSAVYLCASSAGLAGVREQYFGPGTRLTVT.

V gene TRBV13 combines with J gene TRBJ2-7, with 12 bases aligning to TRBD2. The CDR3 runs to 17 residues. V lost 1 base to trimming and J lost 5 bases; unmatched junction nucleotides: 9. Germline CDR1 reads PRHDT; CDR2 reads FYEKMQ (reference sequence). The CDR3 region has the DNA TGTGCCAGCAGCTTAGCGGCTAGCGGGGGGGCCTTGGACGAGCAGTACTTC. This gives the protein CASSLAASGGALDEQYF.

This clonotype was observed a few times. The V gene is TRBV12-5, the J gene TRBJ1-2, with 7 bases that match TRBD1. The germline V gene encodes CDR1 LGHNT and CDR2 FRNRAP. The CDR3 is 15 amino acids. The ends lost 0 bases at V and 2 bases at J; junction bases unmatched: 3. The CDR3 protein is CASGLVEGANYGYTF. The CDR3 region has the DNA TGTGCTAGTGGTTTGGTGGAGGGGGCAAACTATGGCTACACCTTC.

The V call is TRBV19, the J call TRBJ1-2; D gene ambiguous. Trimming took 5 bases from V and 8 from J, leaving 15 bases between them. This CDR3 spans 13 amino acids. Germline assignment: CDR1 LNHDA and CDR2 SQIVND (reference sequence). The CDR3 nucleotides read TGTGCCAGTAGTGCTAGTCCGCCTTCGGGCTACACCTTC. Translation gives CASSASPPSGYTF.

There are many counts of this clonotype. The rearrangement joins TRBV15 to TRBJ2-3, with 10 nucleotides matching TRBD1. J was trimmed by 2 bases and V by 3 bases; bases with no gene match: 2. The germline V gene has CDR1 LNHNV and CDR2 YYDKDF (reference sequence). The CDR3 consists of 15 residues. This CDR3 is CATSRGQGLTDTQYF. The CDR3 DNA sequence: TGTGCCACCAGCAGGGGACAGGGGCTCACAGATACGCAGTATTTT.

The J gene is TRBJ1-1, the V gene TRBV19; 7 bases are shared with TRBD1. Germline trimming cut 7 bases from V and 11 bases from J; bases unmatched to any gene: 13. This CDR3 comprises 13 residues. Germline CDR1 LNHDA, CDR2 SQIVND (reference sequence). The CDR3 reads CASTGDRDGRAFF. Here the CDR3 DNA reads TGTGCCAGTACCGGAGACAGGGATGGGAGGGCTTTCTTT.

The CDR3 loop reads CASSLTGGGEKLFF. CDR3 DNA sequence: TGTGCCAGCAGTTTGACAGGGGGAGGTGAAAAACTGTTTTTT. This rearrangement joins TRBV12-3 or TRBV12-4 to TRBJ1-4; 9 bases line up with TRBD1. V lost 3 bases and J lost 7; bases outside the gene matches: 3. The CDR3 is 14 residues long.

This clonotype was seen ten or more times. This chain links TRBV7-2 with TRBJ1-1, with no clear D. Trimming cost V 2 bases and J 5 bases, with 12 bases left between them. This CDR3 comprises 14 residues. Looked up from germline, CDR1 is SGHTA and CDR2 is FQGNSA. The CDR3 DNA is TGTGCCAGCAGCTTAAGTCTGGCTGGGACTGAAGCTTTCTTT. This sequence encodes CASSLSLAGTEAFF.

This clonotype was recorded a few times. The DNA for the CDR3 is TGCAGTGCTAGAGATCCCGCCGTCGGGGAGACCCAGTACTTC. Translation: CSARDPAVGETQYF. V is TRBV20-1 and J is TRBJ2-5; no clear D. V lost 0 bases and J 5 bases, leaving 13 bases between the germline ends. Germline lookup yields CDR1 DFQATT and CDR2 SNEGSKA (reference sequence). This CDR3 comprises 14 residues.

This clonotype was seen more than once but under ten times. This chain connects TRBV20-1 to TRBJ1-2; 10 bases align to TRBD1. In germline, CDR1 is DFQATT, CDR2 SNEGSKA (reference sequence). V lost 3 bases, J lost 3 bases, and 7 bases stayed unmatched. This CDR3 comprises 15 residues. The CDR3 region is CSARALGQGYYGYTF. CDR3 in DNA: TGCAGTGCTAGGGCTCTGGGACAGGGGTACTATGGCTACACCTTC.

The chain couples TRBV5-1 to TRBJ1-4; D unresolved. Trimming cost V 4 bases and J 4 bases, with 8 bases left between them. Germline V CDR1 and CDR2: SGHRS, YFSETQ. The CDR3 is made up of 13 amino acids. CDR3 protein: CASSAGINEKLFF. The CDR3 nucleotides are TGCGCCAGCAGCGCCGGGATTAATGAAAAACTGTTTTTT.

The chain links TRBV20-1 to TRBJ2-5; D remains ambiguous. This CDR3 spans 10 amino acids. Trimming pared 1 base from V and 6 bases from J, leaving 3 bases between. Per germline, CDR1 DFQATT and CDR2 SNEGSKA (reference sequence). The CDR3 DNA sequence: TGCAGTGCTAGAGCTCAGACCCAGTACTTC. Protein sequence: CSARAQTQYF.

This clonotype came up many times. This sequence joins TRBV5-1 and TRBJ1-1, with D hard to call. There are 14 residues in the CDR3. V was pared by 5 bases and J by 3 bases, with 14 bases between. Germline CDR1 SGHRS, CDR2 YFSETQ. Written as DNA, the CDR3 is TGCGCCAGCAGTCTAGTTATCGGGGACACTGAAGCTTTCTTT. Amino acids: CASSLVIGDTEAFF.